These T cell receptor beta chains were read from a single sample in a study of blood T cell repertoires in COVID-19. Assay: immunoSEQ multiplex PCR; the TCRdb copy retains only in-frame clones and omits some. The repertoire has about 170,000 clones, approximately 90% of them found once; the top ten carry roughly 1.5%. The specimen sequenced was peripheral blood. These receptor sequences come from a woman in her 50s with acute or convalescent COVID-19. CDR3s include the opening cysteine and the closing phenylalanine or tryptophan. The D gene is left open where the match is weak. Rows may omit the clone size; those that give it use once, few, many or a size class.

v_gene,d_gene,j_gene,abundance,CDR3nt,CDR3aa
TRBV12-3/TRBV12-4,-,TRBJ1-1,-,TGTGCCAGCAGCTTACAGGGCGACACTGAAGCTTTCTTT,CASSLQGDTEAFF
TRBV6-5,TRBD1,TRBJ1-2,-,TGTGCCAGCAGGGACACAGGGGTAGATGGCTACACCTTC,CASRDTGVDGYTF
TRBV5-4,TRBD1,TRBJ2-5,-,TGTGCCAGCCGAAACAGGGGGCACCAAGAGACCCAGTACTTC,CASRNRGHQETQYF
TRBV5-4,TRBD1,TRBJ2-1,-,TGTGCCAGCACCTCCGGGACAGGGGGTTACAATGAGCAGTTCTTC,CASTSGTGGYNEQFF
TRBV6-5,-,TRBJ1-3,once,TGTGCCAGCAGTTACCGGGAAACAGGAAACACCATATATTTT,CASSYRETGNTIYF
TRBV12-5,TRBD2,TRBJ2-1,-,TGTGCTAGTGGTTTGGGACTAGCGGGAGGGGATGAGCAGTTCTTC,CASGLGLAGGDEQFF
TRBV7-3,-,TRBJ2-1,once,TGTGCCAGCACGCCCTCAGGGGGGAGCTCCTACAATGAGCAGTTCTTC,CASTPSGGSSYNEQFF
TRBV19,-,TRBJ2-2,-,TGTGCCAGTAGTATGGGACTTAACACCGGGGAGCTGTTTTTT,CASSMGLNTGELFF
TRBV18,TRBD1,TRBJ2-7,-,TGTGCCAGCTCACCAACGACAGGGTTGTACGAGCAGTACTTC,CASSPTTGLYEQYF
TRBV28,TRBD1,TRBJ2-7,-,TGTGCCAGCAGTTCTCCCGGACAGGGGGTGTACGAGCAGTACTTC,CASSSPGQGVYEQYF
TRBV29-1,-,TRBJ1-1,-,TGCAGCGTTGACCAGGGAGGGACTGAAGCTTTCTTT,CSVDQGGTEAFF
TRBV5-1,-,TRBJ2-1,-,TGCGCCAGCAGCTCGGAGGCCAATGAGCAGTTCTTC,CASSSEANEQFF
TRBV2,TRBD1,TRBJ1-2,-,TGTGCCAGCGGGGGGACAGGGGGCCCCTATGGCTACACCTTC,CASGGTGGPYGYTF
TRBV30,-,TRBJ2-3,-,TGTGCCTGGAGTGTTAGAGGGAGCGAGTGGGGGCAGTATTTT,CAWSVRGSEWGQYF
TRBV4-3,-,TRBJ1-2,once,TGCGCCAGCCCCTCGGCCCGCGGGGCGCGGGGCTACACCTTC,CASPSARGARGYTF
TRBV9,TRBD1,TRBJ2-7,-,TGTGCCAGCAGCGCGACAGGGGGCGGGTACGAGCAGTACTTC,CASSATGGGYEQYF
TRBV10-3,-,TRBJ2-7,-,TGTGCCATCAGAGAGGGGCTAGCAATCTACGAGCAGTACTTC,CAIREGLAIYEQYF
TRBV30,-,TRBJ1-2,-,TGTGCCTGGAGAGCCACCGGACTTCATTATGGCTACACCTTC,CAWRATGLHYGYTF
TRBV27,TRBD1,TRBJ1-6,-,TGTGCCAGCAGTTGGGACAGGGTGAATTCACCCCTCCACTTT,CASSWDRVNSPLHF
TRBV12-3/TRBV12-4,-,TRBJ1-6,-,TGTGCCAGCAGTTCAGGGGTTAATTCACCCCTCCACTTT,CASSSGVNSPLHF
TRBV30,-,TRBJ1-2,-,TGTGCCTGGAGTGTGACAGGCTATGGCTACACCTTC,CAWSVTGYGYTF
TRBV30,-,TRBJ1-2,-,TGTGCCTGGGGCAGGCACGACTATGGCTACACCTTC,CAWGRHDYGYTF
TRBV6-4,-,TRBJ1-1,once,TGTGCCAGCAGTTCCGACAGCCGGACTGAAGCTTTCTTT,CASSSDSRTEAFF
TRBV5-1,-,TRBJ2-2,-,TGCGCCAGCGGAGAAGGACAGTTGAACACCGGGGAGCTGTTTTTT,CASGEGQLNTGELFF
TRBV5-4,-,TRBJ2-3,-,TGTGCCAGCAGCCTCACAGATACGCAGTATTTT,CASSLTDTQYF
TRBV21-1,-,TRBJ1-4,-,TGTGCCAGCAGCATCCGGGACAGCTCAACTAATGAAAAACTGTTTTTT,CASSIRDSSTNEKLFF
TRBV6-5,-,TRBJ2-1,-,TGTGCCAGCAGCAGGGGCCATGAGCAGTTCTTC,CASSRGHEQFF
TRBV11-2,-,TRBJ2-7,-,TGTGCCAGCAGCTTGGGCAGGGGCTACGAGCAGTACTTC,CASSLGRGYEQYF
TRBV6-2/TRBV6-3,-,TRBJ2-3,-,TGTGCCAGCAGTAATATACGAGGCACAGATACGCAGTATTTT,CASSNIRGTDTQYF
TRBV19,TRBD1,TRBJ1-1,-,TGTGCCAGTAGTACGTGGACAGGGGGCTTGAGGGGCGCTGAAGCTTTCTTT,CASSTWTGGLRGAEAFF
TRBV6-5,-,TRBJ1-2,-,TGTGCCAGCAGTTCCCCGGGGAAAGGGAACTATGGCTACACCTTC,CASSSPGKGNYGYTF
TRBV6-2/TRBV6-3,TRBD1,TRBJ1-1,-,TGTGCCAGCAGTTCGTGGACAGGAGTGAACACTGAAGCTTTCTTT,CASSSWTGVNTEAFF
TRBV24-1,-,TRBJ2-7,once,TGTGCCACCAGTGATTCCCATTTTGGGGCGGCGATTAATCTCTACGAGCAGTACTTC,CATSDSHFGAAINLYEQYF
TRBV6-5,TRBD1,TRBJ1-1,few,TGTGCCAGCAAACAGGGGTTCACTGAAGCTTTCTTT,CASKQGFTEAFF
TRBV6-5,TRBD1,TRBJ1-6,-,TGTGCCAGCAAGTCGGGACAGGTCTTTAATTCACCCCTCCACTTT,CASKSGQVFNSPLHF
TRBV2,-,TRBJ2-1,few,TGTGCCAGCAGGGAACAACGGGGGTCGCCATTCCCGTACAATGAGCAGTTCTTC,CASREQRGSPFPYNEQFF
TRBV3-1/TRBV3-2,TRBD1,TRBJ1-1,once,TGTGCCAGCAGACCGGGACAGGGAACTGAAGCTTTCTTT,CASRPGQGTEAFF
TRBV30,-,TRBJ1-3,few,TGTGCCTGGAGTGTCAGTTATCTCTCTGGAAACACCATATATTTT,CAWSVSYLSGNTIYF
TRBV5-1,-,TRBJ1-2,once,TGCGCCAGCAGCTTGGAGGGCCAGGGGTATGGCTACACCTTC,CASSLEGQGYGYTF
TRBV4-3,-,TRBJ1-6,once,TGCGCCAGCAGCCAACTAGGGCAGGGCAGTTCACCCCTCCACTTT,CASSQLGQGSSPLHF
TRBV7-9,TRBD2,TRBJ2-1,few,TGTGCCAGCAGCTTAACTGGCGGGAGGGCCTACAATGAGCAGTTCTTC,CASSLTGGRAYNEQFF
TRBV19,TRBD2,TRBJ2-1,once,TGTGCCAGTAGTGGAGCGGGAAGTTATGCTGAGCAGTTCTTC,CASSGAGSYAEQFF
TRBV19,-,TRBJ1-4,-,TGTGCCAGTAGTATAGATTCTCGGTCCGGGAGTGAAAAACTGTTTTTT,CASSIDSRSGSEKLFF
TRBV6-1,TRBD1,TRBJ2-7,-,TGTGCCAGCAGTGAGGGACAGTTAAACTACGAGCAGTACTTC,CASSEGQLNYEQYF
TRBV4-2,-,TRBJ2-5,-,TGTGCCAGCAGCCAAGTACAGGCGGCGGAGACCCAGTACTTC,CASSQVQAAETQYF
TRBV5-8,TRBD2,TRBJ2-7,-,TGTGCCAGCAGCTGGCCTTCGGCTAGCGGGGGACCCTACGAGCAGTACTTC,CASSWPSASGGPYEQYF
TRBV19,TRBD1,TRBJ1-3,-,TGTGCCAGTAGTATTAACAGGGGTCACTCTGGAAACACCATATATTTT,CASSINRGHSGNTIYF
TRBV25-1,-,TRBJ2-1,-,TGTGCCAGCAAGGGGATTAGTGAGCAGTTCTTC,CASKGISEQFF
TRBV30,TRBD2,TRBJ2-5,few,TGTGCCTGGAGTAGTAGCGGGGAAGAGACCCAGTACTTC,CAWSSSGEETQYF
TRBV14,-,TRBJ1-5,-,TGTGCCAGCAGCCGCTCAAACATGGTCCAGCCCCAGCATTTT,CASSRSNMVQPQHF
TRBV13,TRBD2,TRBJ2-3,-,TGTGCCAGCAGCCAGTGGACTAGCGGGCCAGGCACAGATACGCAGTATTTT,CASSQWTSGPGTDTQYF
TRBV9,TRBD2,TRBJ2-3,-,TGTGCCAGCAGCGGGACTAGCGGGGGTCTAACTAGCACAGATACGCAGTATTTT,CASSGTSGGLTSTDTQYF
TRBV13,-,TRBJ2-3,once,TGTGCCAGCAGCTTAGTTCTGAAAGCTAGCACAGATACGCAGTATTTT,CASSLVLKASTDTQYF
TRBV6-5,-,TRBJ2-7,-,TGTGCCAGCAGTCCAGCAGGCCTTCAGTACGAGCAGTACTTC,CASSPAGLQYEQYF
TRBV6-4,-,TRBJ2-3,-,TGTGCCAGCAGTGACAGCGGCCTTCTCACAGATACGCAGTATTTT,CASSDSGLLTDTQYF